This TCR beta chain was observed in a study of T-cell reconstitution after alpha-beta-depleted transplantation in children (dated by TCRdb to 2016 to 2017). For context, the study as a whole: The study quantitatively tracked T-cell immune reconstitution after TCRalphabeta/CD19-depleted allogeneic hematopoietic cell transplantation in children using TCR repertoire profiling.

The treatment or condition label, read with the paper, signifies: allogeneic hematopoietic cell transplantation with graft depleted of TCRalphabeta T cells and CD19 B cells. TCRalphabeta/CD19-depleted allogeneic hematopoietic cell grafts were given to the transplant recipients, all of whom were children. Library generation was performed with PCR. Sequencing relied on an Illumina HiSeq 2500. TCR libraries were prepared with molecular barcoding, using unique molecular identifiers to normalize TCRbeta repertoire quantification. TCRdb reworked the public reads: Q25 trimming with fastp, MiXCR clone assembly, productive beta chains retained. Rows are combined by CDR3 protein, so each entry shows the most common genes and DNA. The sample has approximately 300,000 distinct CDR3 sequences on record, around 7.3% of them singletons. The ten largest clones take up approximately 9% of the sample. The sample holds many counts of this clonotype. The antigen this receptor binds is unknown. Base qualities were left out, and no much larger clone turns up one base away.

The cysteine opens and the phenylalanine closes a CDR3 of 11 amino acids. The read is trimmed to its CDR3 DNA, 33 bases read in frame from base 1. Via the germline V gene, CDR1 is MGHDK and CDR2 SYGVNS. V and J lose 6 bases and 10 bases, and a span of 11 bases separates them. Results and caveats for the whole study, not just this receptor: Over the following months the frequencies of hyperexpanded clones went down, and after one year T-cell counts and TCRbeta diversity were mostly credited to newly produced T cells. The apparently early recovery of alphabetaT-cell counts about two months after transplant reportedly depended on only several hundred rapidly expanded clones that came from non-depleted graft cells. The high TCRbeta diversity at day 60 in some patients was ascribed to recipient T cells and intrathymic progenitors that had survived conditioning.

The specimen was peripheral blood, collected 360 days after TCRalphabeta/CD19-depleted stem cell transplant. The V gene is TRBV25-1 and the J gene is TRBJ2-3; the D segment might be TRBD1 or TRBD2, since each matches 6 bases. The clonotype originates from a female patient aged 2-15 years who had a stem cell transplant for Fanconi anemia, so the T cells may come from the graft donor. The CDR3 reads CASRAGQSQYF. The nucleotide sequence reads as follows: TGTGCCAGCAGGGCGGGACAATCGCAGTATTTT. The CDR3, completed at both ends by the reference TRBV25-1 and TRBJ2-3 genes, gives the full variable domain EADIYQTPRYLVIGTGKKITLECSQTMGHDKMYWYQQDPGMELHLIHYSYGVNSTEKGDLSSESTVSRIRTEHFPLTLESARPSHTSQYLCASRAGQSQYFGPGTRLTVL.